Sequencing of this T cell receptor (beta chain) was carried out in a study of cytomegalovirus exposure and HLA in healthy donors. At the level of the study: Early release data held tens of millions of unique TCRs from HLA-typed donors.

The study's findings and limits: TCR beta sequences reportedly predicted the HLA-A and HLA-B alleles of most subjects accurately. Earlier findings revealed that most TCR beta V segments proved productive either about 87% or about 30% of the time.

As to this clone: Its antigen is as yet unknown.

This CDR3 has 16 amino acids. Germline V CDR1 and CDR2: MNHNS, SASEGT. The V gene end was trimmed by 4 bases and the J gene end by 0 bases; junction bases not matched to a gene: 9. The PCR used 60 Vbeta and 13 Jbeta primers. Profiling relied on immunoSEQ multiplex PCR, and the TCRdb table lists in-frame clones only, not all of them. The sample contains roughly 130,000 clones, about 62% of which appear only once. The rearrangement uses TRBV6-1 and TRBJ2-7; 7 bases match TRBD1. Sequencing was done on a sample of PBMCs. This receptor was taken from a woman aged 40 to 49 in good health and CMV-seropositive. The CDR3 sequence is CASSAGTVSTSYEQYF. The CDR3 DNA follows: TGTGCCAGCAGTGCGGGGACAGTTAGTACCTCCTACGAGCAGTACTTC.